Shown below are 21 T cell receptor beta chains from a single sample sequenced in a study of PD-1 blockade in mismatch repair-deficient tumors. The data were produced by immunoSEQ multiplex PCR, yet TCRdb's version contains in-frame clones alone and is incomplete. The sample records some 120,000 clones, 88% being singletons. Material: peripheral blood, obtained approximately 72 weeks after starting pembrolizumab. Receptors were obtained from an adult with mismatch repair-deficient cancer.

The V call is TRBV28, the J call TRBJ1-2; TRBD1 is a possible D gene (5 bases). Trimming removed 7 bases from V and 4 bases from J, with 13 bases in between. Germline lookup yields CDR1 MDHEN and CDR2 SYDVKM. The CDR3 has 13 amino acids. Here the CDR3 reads CASTRDSVYGYTF. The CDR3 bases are TGTGCCAGCACCCGAGACAGCGTCTATGGCTACACCTTC.

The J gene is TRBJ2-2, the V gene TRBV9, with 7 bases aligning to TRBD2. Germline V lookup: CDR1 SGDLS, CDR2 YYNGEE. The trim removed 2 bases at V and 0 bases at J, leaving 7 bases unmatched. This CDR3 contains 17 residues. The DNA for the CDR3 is TGTGCCAGCAGCGTTACGATAGCGGGCACGAACACCGGGGAGCTGTTTTTT. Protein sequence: CASSVTIAGTNTGELFF. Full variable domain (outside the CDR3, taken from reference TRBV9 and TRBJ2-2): DSGVTQTPKHLITATGQRVTLRCSPRSGDLSVYWYQQSLDQGLQFLIQYYNGEERAKGNILERFSAQQFPDLHSELNLSSLELGDSALYFCASSVTIAGTNTGELFFGEGSRLTVL.

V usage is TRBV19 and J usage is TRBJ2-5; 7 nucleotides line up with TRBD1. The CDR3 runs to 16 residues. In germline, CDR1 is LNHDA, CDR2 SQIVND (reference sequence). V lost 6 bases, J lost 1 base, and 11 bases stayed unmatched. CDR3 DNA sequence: TGTGCCAGTAGCCCCTGGGGGCGACAGGGCCAAGAGACCCAGTACTTC. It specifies CASSPWGRQGQETQYF. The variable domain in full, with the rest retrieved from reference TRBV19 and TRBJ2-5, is DGGITQSPKYLFRKEGQNVTLSCEQNLNHDAMYWYRQDPGQGLRLIYYSQIVNDFQKGDIAEGYSVSREKKESFPLTVTSAQKNPTAFYLCASSPWGRQGQETQYFGPGTRLLVL.

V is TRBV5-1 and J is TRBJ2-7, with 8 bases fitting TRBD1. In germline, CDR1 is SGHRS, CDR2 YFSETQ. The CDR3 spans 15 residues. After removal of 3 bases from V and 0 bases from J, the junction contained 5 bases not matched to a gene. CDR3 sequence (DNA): TGCGCCAGCAGCTCAGGGGGCTCCCGCTCCTACGAGCAGTACTTC. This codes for CASSSGGSRSYEQYF.

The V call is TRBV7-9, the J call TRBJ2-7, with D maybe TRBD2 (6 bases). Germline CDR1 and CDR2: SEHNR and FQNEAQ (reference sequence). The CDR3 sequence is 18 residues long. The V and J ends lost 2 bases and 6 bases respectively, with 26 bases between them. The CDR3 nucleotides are TGTGCCAGCAGCTTACGTCCGGGAACCCACGCGGTCGGGGGCGAGCAGTACTTC. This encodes CASSLRPGTHAVGGEQYF. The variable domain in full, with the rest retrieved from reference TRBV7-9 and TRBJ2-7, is DTGVSQNPRHKITKRGQNVTFRCDPISEHNRLYWYRQTLGQGPEFLTYFQNEAQLEKSRLLSDRFSAERPKGSFSTLEIQRTEQGDSAMYLCASSLRPGTHAVGGEQYFGPGTRLTVT.

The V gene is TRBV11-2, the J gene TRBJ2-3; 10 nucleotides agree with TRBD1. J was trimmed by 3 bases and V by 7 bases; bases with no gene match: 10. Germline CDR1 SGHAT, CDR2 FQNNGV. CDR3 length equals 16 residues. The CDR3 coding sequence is TGTGCCAGCACTCTAATTTGGGGACAGGGGACAGATACGCAGTATTTT. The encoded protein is CASTLIWGQGTDTQYF.

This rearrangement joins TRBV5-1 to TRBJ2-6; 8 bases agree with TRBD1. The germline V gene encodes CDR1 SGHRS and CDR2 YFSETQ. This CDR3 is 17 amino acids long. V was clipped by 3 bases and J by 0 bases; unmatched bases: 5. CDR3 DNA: TGCGCCAGCAGCTCTCGGACAGGGAACTCTGGGGCCAACGTCCTGACTTTC. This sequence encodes CASSSRTGNSGANVLTF.

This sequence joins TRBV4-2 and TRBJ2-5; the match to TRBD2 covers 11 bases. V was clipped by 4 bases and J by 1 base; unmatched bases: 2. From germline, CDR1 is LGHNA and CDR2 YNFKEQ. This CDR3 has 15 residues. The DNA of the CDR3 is TGTGCCAGCAGCCCCGGGACTAGCGGCCAAGAGACCCAGTACTTC. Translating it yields CASSPGTSGQETQYF.

The CDR3 DNA reads TGTGCCAGCAGTGTCCGGGACGTGAAGGCTGAAGCTTTCTTT. It is translated as CASSVRDVKAEAFF. V usage is TRBV6-5 and J usage is TRBJ1-1; possibly TRBD1 for D (5 bases). V shed 5 bases and J shed 6 bases, with 16 bases lying between them. The CDR3 is 14 amino acids. Germline V gives CDR1 MNHEY, CDR2 SVGAGI.

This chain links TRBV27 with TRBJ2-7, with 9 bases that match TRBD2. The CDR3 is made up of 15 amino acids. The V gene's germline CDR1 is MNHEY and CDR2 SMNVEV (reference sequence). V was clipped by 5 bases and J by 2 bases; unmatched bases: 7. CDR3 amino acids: CASSIFSGGTYEQYF. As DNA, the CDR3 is TGTGCCAGCAGTATATTTAGCGGGGGTACCTACGAGCAGTACTTC.

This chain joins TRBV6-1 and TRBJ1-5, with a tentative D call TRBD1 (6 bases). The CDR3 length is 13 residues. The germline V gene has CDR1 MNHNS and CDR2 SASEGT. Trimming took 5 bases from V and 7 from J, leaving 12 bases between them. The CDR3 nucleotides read TGTGCCAGCAGTTCGGACAGAAGGCAGCCCCAGCATTTT. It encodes CASSSDRRQPQHF.

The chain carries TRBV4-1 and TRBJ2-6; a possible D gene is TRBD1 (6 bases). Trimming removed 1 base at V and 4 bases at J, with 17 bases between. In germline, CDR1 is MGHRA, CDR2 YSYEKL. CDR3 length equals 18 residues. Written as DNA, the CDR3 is TGCGCCAGCAGCCAAGGAGGCAGGGGAATTTCCGGGGCCAACGTCCTGACTTTC. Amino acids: CASSQGGRGISGANVLTF.

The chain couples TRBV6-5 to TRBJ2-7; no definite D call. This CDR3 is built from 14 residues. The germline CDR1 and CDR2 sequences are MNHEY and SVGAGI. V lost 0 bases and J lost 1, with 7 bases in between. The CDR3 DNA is TGTGCCAGCAGTTACTCGGGCCGTTCCTACGAGCAGTACTTC. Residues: CASSYSGRSYEQYF.

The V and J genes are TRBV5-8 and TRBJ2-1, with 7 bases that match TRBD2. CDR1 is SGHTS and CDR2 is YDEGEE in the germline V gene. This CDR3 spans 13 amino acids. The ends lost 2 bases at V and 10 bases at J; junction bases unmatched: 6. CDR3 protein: CASSFGGGSEQFF. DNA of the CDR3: TGTGCCAGCAGCTTTGGGGGAGGGAGCGAGCAGTTCTTC.

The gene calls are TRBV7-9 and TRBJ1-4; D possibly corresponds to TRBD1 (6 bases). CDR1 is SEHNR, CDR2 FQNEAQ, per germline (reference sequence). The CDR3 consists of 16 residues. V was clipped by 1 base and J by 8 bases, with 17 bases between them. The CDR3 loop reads CASSLVGGQRGEKLFF. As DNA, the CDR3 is TGTGCCAGCAGCTTAGTGGGCGGACAGAGAGGGGAAAAACTGTTTTTT. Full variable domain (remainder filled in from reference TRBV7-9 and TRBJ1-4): DTGVSQNPRHKITKRGQNVTFRCDPISEHNRLYWYRQTLGQGPEFLTYFQNEAQLEKSRLLSDRFSAERPKGSFSTLEIQRTEQGDSAMYLCASSLVGGQRGEKLFFGSGTQLSVL.

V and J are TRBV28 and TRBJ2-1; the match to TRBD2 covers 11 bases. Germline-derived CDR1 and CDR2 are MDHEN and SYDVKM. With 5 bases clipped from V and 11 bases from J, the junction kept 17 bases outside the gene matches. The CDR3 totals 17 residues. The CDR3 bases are TGTGCCAGCAGTCCTCCCCTCTTAAGACTAGCGGGACTCAAGCAGTTCTTC. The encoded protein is CASSPPLLRLAGLKQFF. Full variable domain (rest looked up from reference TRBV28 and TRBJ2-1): DVKVTQSSRYLVKRTGEKVFLECVQDMDHENMFWYRQDPGLGLRLIYFSYDVKMKEKGDIPEGYSVSREKKERFSLILESASTNQTSMYLCASSPPLLRLAGLKQFFGPGTRLTVL.

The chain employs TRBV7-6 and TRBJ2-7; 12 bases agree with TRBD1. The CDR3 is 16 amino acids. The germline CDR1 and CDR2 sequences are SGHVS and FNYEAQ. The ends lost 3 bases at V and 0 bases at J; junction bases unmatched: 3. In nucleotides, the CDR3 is TGTGCCAGCAGCTTGGGACAGGGGGCCGACTCCTACGAGCAGTACTTC. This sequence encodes CASSLGQGADSYEQYF.

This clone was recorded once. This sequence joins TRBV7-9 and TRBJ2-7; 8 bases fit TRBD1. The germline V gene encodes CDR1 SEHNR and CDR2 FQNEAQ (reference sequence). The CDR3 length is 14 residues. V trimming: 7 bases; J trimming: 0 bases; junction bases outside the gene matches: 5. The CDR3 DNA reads TGTGCCAGCACCCCAGGGGGCGGCTCCTACGAGCAGTACTTC. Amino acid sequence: CASTPGGGSYEQYF.

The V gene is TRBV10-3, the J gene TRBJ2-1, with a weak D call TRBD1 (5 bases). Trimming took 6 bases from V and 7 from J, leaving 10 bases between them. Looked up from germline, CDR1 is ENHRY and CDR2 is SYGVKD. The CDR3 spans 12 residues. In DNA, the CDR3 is TGTGCCATCAGACAGGACCAGAATGAGCAGTTCTTC. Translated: CAIRQDQNEQFF.

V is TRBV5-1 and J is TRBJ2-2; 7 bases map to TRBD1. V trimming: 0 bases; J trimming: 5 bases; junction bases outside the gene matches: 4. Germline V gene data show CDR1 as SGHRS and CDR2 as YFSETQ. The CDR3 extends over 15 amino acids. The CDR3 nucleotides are TGCGCCAGCAGCTTGGGACAGGGACATACCGGGGAGCTGTTTTTT. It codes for CASSLGQGHTGELFF.

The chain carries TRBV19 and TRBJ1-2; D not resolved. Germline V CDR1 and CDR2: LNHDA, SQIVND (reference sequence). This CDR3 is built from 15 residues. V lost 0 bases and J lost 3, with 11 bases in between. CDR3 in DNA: TGTGCCAGTAGTATAGATCCGTGGGAACACTATGGCTACACCTTC. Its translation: CASSIDPWEHYGYTF.